This T cell receptor beta chain was retrieved from a study of blood T cell repertoires in COVID-19. Background on the study: The origin of the acute and convalescent COVID-19 samples was the United States, Italy and Spain.

Libraries were prepared by immunoSEQ multiplex PCR; TCRdb keeps only in-frame clonotypes and omits some of them. The sample consists of about 72,000 clones, more than 80% of them appearing once. The sequence came from a woman aged 80 or over with active or convalescent COVID-19. The material sequenced was peripheral blood.

The CDR3 is CASSPGQLMNTEAFF. The CDR3 coding sequence is TGTGCCAGCAGCCCGGGACAGCTTATGAACACTGAAGCTTTCTTT. J is TRBJ1-1 and V is TRBV5-4; 7 nucleotides align to TRBD1. The J segment lost 0 bases and the V segment lost 4 bases, leaving 6 bases of the junction unmatched. Germline lookup yields CDR1 SGHNT and CDR2 YYREEE (reference sequence). The CDR3 length is 15 residues.